One sample yielded the 30 T cell receptor beta chains listed below, sequenced in a study of molecular identifiers for immune sequencing clone quantification. TCRdb re-called the PCR reads with MiXCR, one entry per CDR3 protein. The table includes around 300,000 distinct CDR3 sequences, about 23% detected once. The sequencing input was naive CD8+ T cells from blood, with Jurkat cell RNA spiked in. Subset denoted: FACS-sorted CD8+CD4-CCR7+CD45RA+ naive T cells. The receptors stem from a human donor in good health. Some libraries in this study had Jurkat cell RNA spiked in.

This clonotype was recorded many times. V is TRBV19 and J is TRBJ2-3; possible D gene TRBD2, 5 bases. V shed 11 bases and J shed 0 bases, with 15 bases lying between them. The CDR3 is 14 residues long. Germline V gives CDR1 LNHDA, CDR2 SQIVND (reference sequence). The CDR3 loop reads CAVSGGSSTDTQYF. CDR3 coding DNA: TGTGCCGTAAGCGGAGGTTCTAGCACAGATACGCAGTATTTT.

This sequence joins TRBV2 and TRBJ2-2; no definite D call. Trimming removed 2 bases at V and 1 base at J, with 8 bases between. The CDR3 runs 15 residues. Germline-derived CDR1 and CDR2 are SNHLY and FYNNEI. Written as DNA, the CDR3 is TGTGCCAGCAGTGAAACCCAGTTGAACACCGGGGAGCTGTTTTTT. Translated: CASSETQLNTGELFF.

The sample holds a few counts of this clonotype. The rearrangement uses TRBV2 and TRBJ1-1; no firm D call. This CDR3 spans 13 amino acids. Trimming cost V 7 bases and J 2 bases, with 11 bases left between them. Germline V gives CDR1 SNHLY, CDR2 FYNNEI. CDR3 in DNA: TGTGCCAGCATAACCAGAAGTAACACTGAAGCTTTCTTT. This codes for CASITRSNTEAFF.

A note on this clonotype: Possible read error: a much larger clone is one base away. This chain links TRBV7-9 with TRBJ2-2, with 9 nucleotides matching TRBD1. Germline V lookup: CDR1 SEHNR, CDR2 FQNEAQ (reference sequence). CDR3 length: 16 residues. CDR3 sequence reads: CASSGPGQGLFGEPFF. The CDR3, as DNA: TGTGCCAGCAGCGGACCGGGACAGGGTTTGTTCGGGGAGCCGTTTTTT.

V gene TRBV6-5 combines with J gene TRBJ2-7; 7 bases map to TRBD1. V dropped 4 bases and J dropped 5; count of bases not matched to a gene: 2. The CDR3 loop spans 12 amino acids. The germline V gene has CDR1 MNHEY and CDR2 SVGAGI. CDR3 region: CASSSTGHEQYF. The CDR3 nucleotides are TGTGCCAGCAGTTCGACAGGGCACGAGCAGTACTTC.

For this clonotype: A read error is possible here, since a much larger clone lies one base away. The V and J genes are TRBV7-6 and TRBJ2-3; 7 nucleotides match TRBD2. CDR1 is SGHVS and CDR2 is FNYEAQ in the germline V gene. The V gene end was trimmed by 2 bases and the J gene end by 2 bases; junction bases not matched to a gene: 7. This CDR3 contains 16 residues. This CDR3 reads CASSLPGRPLTDTQYF. CDR3 bases: TGTGCCAGCAGCTTACCCGGGAGGCCCCTCACAGATACGCAGTATTTT.

This clonotype was seen more than once but under ten times. The genes are TRBV10-3 and TRBJ1-5, with D tentatively TRBD1 (6 bases). Germline V CDR1 and CDR2: ENHRY, SYGVKD. V dropped 10 bases and J dropped 7 bases, with 14 bases sitting between them. CDR3 length equals 12 residues. CDR3 protein: CATAGEGQPQHF. The CDR3 DNA is TGTGCCACCGCAGGGGAGGGACAGCCCCAGCATTTT.

This clonotype was observed a few times. The V call is TRBV12-3 or TRBV12-4, the J call TRBJ1-5; 9 bases fit TRBD1. After removal of 4 bases from V and 6 bases from J, the junction contained 4 bases not matched to a gene. This CDR3 is 14 amino acids long. The CDR3 DNA reads TGTGCCAGCAGTTACAGGGGGCCCCGTCAGCCCCAGCATTTT. Translated, it gives CASSYRGPRQPQHF.

This clonotype was picked up many times. The rearrangement joins TRBV20-1 to TRBJ2-7, with D possibly matching TRBD2 (6 bases). Germline V CDR1 and CDR2: DFQATT, SNEGSKA (reference sequence). Trimming cost V 6 bases and J 10 bases, with 22 bases left between them. The CDR3 length is 13 residues. CDR3 residues: CSAHPLEGTQQYF. The DNA of the CDR3 is TGCAGTGCCCACCCTCTGGAGGGGACCCAACAGTACTTC.

Comment on this clonotype: A much larger clone sits a single nucleotide away, making a read error possible. The V call is TRBV7-9, the J call TRBJ1-1; D ambiguous. Germline lookup yields CDR1 SEHNR and CDR2 FQNEAQ (reference sequence). The CDR3 totals 18 residues. The CDR3 DNA is TGTGCCAGCAGCTCCGTCGCGTACAGCGATCGAATGAACACTGCAGCTTTCTTT. Translation gives CASSSVAYSDRMNTAAFF.

This clonotype has at least ten counts. The DNA for the CDR3 is TGTGCCAGCGCCGGCCTTGACATTCAGTACTTC. Translation gives CASAGLDIQYF. The chain uses TRBV28 and TRBJ2-4; no clear D gene. V lost 8 bases, J lost 8 bases, and 10 bases lay in between. The CDR3 totals 11 residues. From germline, CDR1 is MDHEN and CDR2 SYDVKM.

Concerning this clonotype itself: The junction differs from germline at one of its ends, possibly a read error. The chain couples TRBV5-6 to TRBJ1-4; 8 bases fit TRBD1. CDR3 length equals 15 residues. Germline V CDR1 and CDR2: SGHDT, YYEEEE. This CDR3 is CTSSGTGTGLLKLFF. The CDR3 DNA reads as TGTACCAGCAGCGGAACCGGGACAGGTCTGCTCAAACTGTTTTTT.

Comments on this clonotype: An end of the junction differs from the germline gene, which may be a read error. V and J are TRBV4-3 and TRBJ2-3, with D perhaps matching TRBD2 (6 bases). Per germline, CDR1 LGHNA and CDR2 YSLEER. The length of the CDR3 is 16 residues. In nucleotides, the CDR3 is TGCGCCAGCAGCCAAGATCAACGGGGACTCACAGAAACGCAGTATTTT. Its translation: CASSQDQRGLTETQYF.

The rearrangement joins TRBV30 to TRBJ2-7; no clear D gene. Germline lookup yields CDR1 GTSNPN and CDR2 SVGIG (reference sequence). V was cut by 8 bases and J by 5 bases, with 10 bases left in between. This CDR3 has 10 residues. This CDR3 is CAGDFHEQYF. The CDR3 DNA follows: TGTGCCGGGGATTTCCACGAGCAGTACTTC.

On this clonotype itself: A much larger clone differs by one base, so this may be a read error. V and J are TRBV2 and TRBJ2-1; D gene ambiguous. The CDR3 is 14 residues long. The V gene's germline CDR1 is SNHLY and CDR2 FYNNEI. Trimming removed 6 bases at V and 12 bases at J, with 21 bases between. CDR3 bases: TGTGCCAGCAGAGACCTGCCAGTTCAGGATGCGCAGTTCTTC. The encoded protein is CASRDLPVQDAQFF.

This clonotype was seen only a few times. The chain combines TRBV5-1 with TRBJ2-7; 10 bases fit TRBD2. The ends lost 6 bases at V and 6 bases at J; junction bases unmatched: 12. In germline, CDR1 is SGHRS, CDR2 YFSETQ. There are 15 residues in the CDR3. CDR3 in amino acids: CASNPSSSGSLEQYF. CDR3 DNA: TGCGCCAGCAACCCTTCCTCTAGCGGGAGCCTCGAGCAGTACTTC. Supplemented by reference TRBV5-1 and TRBJ2-7, the full variable domain reads KAGVTQTPRYLIKTRGQQVTLSCSPISGHRSVSWYQQTPGQGLQFLFEYFSETQRNKGNFPGRFSGRQFSNSRSEMNVSTLELGDSALYLCASNPSSSGSLEQYFGPGTRLTVT.

The sample holds a few counts of this clonotype. The chain uses TRBV7-2 and TRBJ2-1; the D gene is possibly TRBD1 (5 bases). Germline CDR1 and CDR2: SGHTA and FQGNSA. The CDR3 extends over 18 amino acids. Trimming removed 3 bases from V and 0 bases from J, with 18 bases in between. The CDR3 DNA sequence: TGTGCCAGCAGCTTGACAGTCGGTATTAAGAGCTCCTACAATGAGCAGTTCTTC. Translating gives CASSLTVGIKSSYNEQFF.

This clonotype was seen a handful of times. The V and J genes are TRBV7-8 and TRBJ1-3; D not resolved. V shed 6 bases and J shed 1 base, with 16 bases lying between them. Germline lookup yields CDR1 SGHVS and CDR2 FQNEAQ. The CDR3 has 16 amino acids. The CDR3 sequence: CASSQYGRVSGNTIYF. CDR3 in DNA: TGTGCCAGCAGTCAATACGGTCGGGTTTCTGGAAACACCATATATTTT.

This clonotype was seen at least ten times. The chain has TRBV20-1 and TRBJ1-1; 11 bases are a match to TRBD1. In germline, CDR1 is DFQATT, CDR2 SNEGSKA (reference sequence). Losses at the gene ends were 8 bases for V and 5 bases for J; bases not matched to a gene: 4. The CDR3 is 12 residues long. CDR3 coding DNA: TGCAGTATGGACAGGGGGCATACTGAAGCTTTCTTT. Protein: CSMDRGHTEAFF.

The chain links TRBV19 to TRBJ2-7; D is uncertain. Between the trimmed V and J ends, which lost 3 bases and 2 bases, there was a span of 14 bases. Per the germline V gene, CDR1 is LNHDA and CDR2 is SQIVND (reference sequence). The CDR3 covers 15 residues. CDR3 sequence reads: CASSMGLGLTYEQYF. The CDR3 coding sequence is TGTGCCAGTAGTATGGGTTTGGGCCTGACCTACGAGCAGTACTTC.

This clonotype was counted only a few times. The J gene is TRBJ1-5, the V gene TRBV27; possible D gene TRBD1, 5 bases. Germline CDR1 MNHEY, CDR2 SMNVEV (reference sequence). Trimming removed 6 bases from V and 9 bases from J, with 21 bases in between. This CDR3 is built from 15 residues. The DNA of the CDR3 is TGTGCCAGCAGCCCCGTTTTGGGGGGTTTACGGCCCCAGCATTTT. Amino acids: CASSPVLGGLRPQHF.

This clonotype was recorded at least ten times. The rearrangement uses TRBV2 and TRBJ1-4; D is possibly TRBD1 (6 bases). Trimming removed 6 bases at V and 8 bases at J, with 19 bases between. Germline CDR1 and CDR2: SNHLY and FYNNEI. The CDR3 totals 15 residues. The DNA of the CDR3 is TGTGCCAGCAGGACCGACAGGCCGGGTTGGGAAAAACTGTTTTTT. Residues: CASRTDRPGWEKLFF.

On this clonotype itself: Possible read error: a much larger clone is one base away. The V and J genes are TRBV5-3 and TRBJ2-3; D is tentatively TRBD1 or TRBD2 (5 bases each). TRBV5-3 is flagged as an ORF with uncertain function. CDR3 size: 14 residues. This CDR3 is CASSTGTALFTRYF. The CDR3 DNA reads as TGTGCCAGCAGCACCGGGACCGCTTTGTTTACGCGGTATTTT.

This clonotype was detected only a few times. The chain recombines TRBV28 with TRBJ1-3; 11 bases align to TRBD1. V trimming: 1 base; J trimming: 4 bases; junction bases outside the gene matches: 9. This CDR3 is 18 amino acids long. The V gene's germline CDR1 is MDHEN and CDR2 SYDVKM. The CDR3, as DNA: TGTGCCAGCAGTTTATTATTGGGACAGGGGGTATCGGGAAACACCATATATTTT. It specifies CASSLLLGQGVSGNTIYF.

Notes on this clonotype: The conserved phenylalanine or tryptophan is not found at the CDR3 terminus, so this likely reflects a read error. This chain uses TRBV2 with TRBJ1-4, with D unclear. Germline lookup yields CDR1 SNHLY and CDR2 FYNNEI. The CDR3 contains 14 residues. The CDR3 sequence is CASGEAITNEKLFV. DNA for the CDR3: TGTGCCAGCGGTGAAGCTATAACTAATGAAAAGCTGTTTGTT.

The rearrangement joins TRBV28 to TRBJ2-7; TRBD1 matches at 9 bases. Germline CDR1 MDHEN, CDR2 SYDVKM. Unmatched junction bases numbered 5, after V lost 6 bases and J lost 2 bases. The CDR3 is 14 residues long. The CDR3: CASRRDRGTYEQYF. CDR3 sequence (DNA): TGTGCCAGCAGACGAGACAGGGGGACCTACGAGCAGTACTTC.

This clonotype was detected ten times or more. The CDR3 sequence: CASSSQGREQYF. For the CDR3, the DNA is TGTGCCAGCAGTTCACAGGGGAGGGAGCAGTACTTC. The rearrangement joins TRBV7-9 to TRBJ2-7, with D perhaps TRBD1 (7 bases). V was clipped by 6 bases and J by 7 bases, with 13 bases between them. Germline V gene data show CDR1 as SEHNR and CDR2 as FQNEAQ (reference sequence). This CDR3 contains 12 residues.

The CDR3 DNA sequence: TGTGCCAGCAGCTTGGGGGGGGCTCTCACAGATACGCAGTATTTT. It translates to CASSLGGALTDTQYF. The chain couples TRBV7-2 to TRBJ2-3; D possibly corresponds to TRBD2 (7 bases). The germline V gene has CDR1 SGHTA and CDR2 FQGNSA. The CDR3 covers 15 residues. V was clipped by 3 bases and J by 2 bases, with 12 bases between them. The variable domain in full, completed from reference TRBV7-2 and TRBJ2-3, reads GAGVSQSPSNKVTEKGKDVELRCDPISGHTALYWYRQSLGQGLEFLIYFQGNSAPDKSGLPSDRFSAERTGGSVSTLTIQRTQQEDSAVYLCASSLGGALTDTQYFGPGTRLTVL.

To note about this clonotype: A much more abundant neighbour one base away suggests this may be a read error. The chain is built from TRBV2 and TRBJ1-2; D is unclear. The CDR3 consists of 13 residues. Germline assignment: CDR1 SNHLY and CDR2 FYNNEI. The CDR3 region has the DNA TGTGCCAACAGTGAAACGACTAACTATGGCTACACCTTC. Translated: CANSETTNYGYTF. Based on the CDR3 plus reference TRBV2 and TRBJ1-2, the full variable domain is EPEVTQTPSHQVTQMGQEVILRCVPISNHLYFYWYRQILGQKVEFLVSFYNNEISEKSEIFDDQFSVERPDGSNFTLKIRSTKLEDSAMYFCANSETTNYGYTFGSGTRLTVV.

This clonotype was detected only a few times. This chain links TRBV13 with TRBJ2-4; D is possibly TRBD1 or TRBD2 (5 bases each). The germline V gene has CDR1 PRHDT and CDR2 FYEKMQ (reference sequence). V lost 3 bases and J lost 3, with 12 bases in between. CDR3 length: 15 amino acids. The CDR3 nucleotides read TGTGCCAGCAGCTTTCGAGGGGCGGTCAAAAACATTCAGTACTTC. Translated, it gives CASSFRGAVKNIQYF.